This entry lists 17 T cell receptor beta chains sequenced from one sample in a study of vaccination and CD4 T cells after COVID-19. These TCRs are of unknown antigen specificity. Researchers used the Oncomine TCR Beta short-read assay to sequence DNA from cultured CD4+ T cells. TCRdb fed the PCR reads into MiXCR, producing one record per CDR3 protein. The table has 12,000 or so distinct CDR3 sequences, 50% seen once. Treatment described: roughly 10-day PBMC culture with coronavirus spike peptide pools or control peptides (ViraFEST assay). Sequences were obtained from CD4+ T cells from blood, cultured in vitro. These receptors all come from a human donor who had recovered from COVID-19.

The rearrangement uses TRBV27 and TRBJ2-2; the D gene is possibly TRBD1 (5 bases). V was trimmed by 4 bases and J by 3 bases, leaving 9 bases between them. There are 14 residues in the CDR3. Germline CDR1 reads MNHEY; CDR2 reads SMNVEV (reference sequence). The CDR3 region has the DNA TGTGCCAGCAGTTCTTTCAGGGACACCGGGGAGCTGTTTTTT. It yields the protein CASSSFRDTGELFF.

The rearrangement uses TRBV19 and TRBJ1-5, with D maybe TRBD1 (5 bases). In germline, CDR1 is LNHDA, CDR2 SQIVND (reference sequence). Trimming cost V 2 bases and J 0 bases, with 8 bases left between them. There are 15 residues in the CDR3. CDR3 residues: CASSIQGYSNQPQHF. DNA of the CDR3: TGTGCCAGTAGTATACAGGGTTATAGCAATCAGCCCCAGCATTTT. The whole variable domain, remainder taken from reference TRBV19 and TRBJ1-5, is DGGITQSPKYLFRKEGQNVTLSCEQNLNHDAMYWYRQDPGQGLRLIYYSQIVNDFQKGDIAEGYSVSREKKESFPLTVTSAQKNPTAFYLCASSIQGYSNQPQHFGDGTRLSIL.

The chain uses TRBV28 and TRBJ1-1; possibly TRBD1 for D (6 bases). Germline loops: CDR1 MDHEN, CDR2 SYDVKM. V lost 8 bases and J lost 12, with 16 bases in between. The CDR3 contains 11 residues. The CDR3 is CASALQGRTFF. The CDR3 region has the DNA TGTGCCAGCGCATTACAGGGTCGGACTTTCTTT.

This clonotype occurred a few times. The CDR3 DNA sequence: TGCAGTGTAAGAATGGGAGCAGATACGCAGTATTTT. Translation gives CSVRMGADTQYF. The chain recombines TRBV20-1 with TRBJ2-3; perhaps TRBD2 as D (5 bases). The CDR3 has 12 residues. Germline CDR1 and CDR2: DFQATT and SNEGSKA (reference sequence). V was cut by 7 bases and J by 4 bases, with 12 bases left in between.

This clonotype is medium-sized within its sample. CDR3 sequence: CASSTIGAGANVLTF. The DNA of the CDR3 is TGTGCCAGCAGCACGATCGGAGCTGGGGCCAACGTCCTGACTTTC. The rearrangement uses TRBV7-3 and TRBJ2-6; D is ambiguous. CDR1 SGHTA and CDR2 FQGTGA come from the germline V gene. The CDR3 totals 15 residues. V dropped 5 bases and J dropped 2 bases, with 10 bases sitting between them.

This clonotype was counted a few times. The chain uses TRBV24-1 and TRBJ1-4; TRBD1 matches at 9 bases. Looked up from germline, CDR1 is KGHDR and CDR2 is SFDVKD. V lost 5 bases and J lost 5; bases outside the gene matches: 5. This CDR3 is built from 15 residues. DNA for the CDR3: TGTGCCACCAGTGTACAGGGGGCGCCGAATGAAAAACTGTTTTTT. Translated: CATSVQGAPNEKLFF.

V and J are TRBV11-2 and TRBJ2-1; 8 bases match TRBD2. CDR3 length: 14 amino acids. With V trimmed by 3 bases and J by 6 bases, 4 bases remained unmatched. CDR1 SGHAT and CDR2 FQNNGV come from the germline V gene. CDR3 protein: CASSFQRELNEQFF. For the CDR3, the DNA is TGTGCCAGCAGCTTCCAGCGGGAGCTCAATGAGCAGTTCTTC.

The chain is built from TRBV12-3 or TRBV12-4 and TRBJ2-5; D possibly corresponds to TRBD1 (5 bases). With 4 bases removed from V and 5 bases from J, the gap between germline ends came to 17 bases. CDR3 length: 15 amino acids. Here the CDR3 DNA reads TGTGCCAGCAGTTCTCGGGCAGGGATAGGGGAGACCCAGTACTTC. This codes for CASSSRAGIGETQYF.

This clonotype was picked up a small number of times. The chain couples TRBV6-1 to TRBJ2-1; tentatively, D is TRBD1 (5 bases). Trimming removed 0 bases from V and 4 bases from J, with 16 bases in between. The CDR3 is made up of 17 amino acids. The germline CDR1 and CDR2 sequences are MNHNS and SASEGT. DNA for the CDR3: TGTGCCAGCAGTGAAGCAAGGACAATTACTAATTACAATGAGCAGTTCTTC. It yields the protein CASSEARTITNYNEQFF.

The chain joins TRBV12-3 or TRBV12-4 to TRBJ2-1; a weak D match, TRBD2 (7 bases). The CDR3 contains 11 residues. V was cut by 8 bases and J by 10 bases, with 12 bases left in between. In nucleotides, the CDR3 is TGTGCCAGCGGGAGGGGGTTGGAGCAGTTCTTC. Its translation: CASGRGLEQFF.

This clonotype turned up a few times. The CDR3 loop is CASRGTSGGYAEQFF. The CDR3, as DNA: TGTGCCAGCAGGGGGACTAGCGGGGGATACGCTGAGCAGTTCTTC. The V and J genes are TRBV2 and TRBJ2-1, with 14 bases aligning to TRBD2. Trimming at V came to 6 bases and at J to 9 bases, leaving 7 bases not matched to a gene. The V gene's germline CDR1 is SNHLY and CDR2 FYNNEI. The CDR3 length is 15 residues.

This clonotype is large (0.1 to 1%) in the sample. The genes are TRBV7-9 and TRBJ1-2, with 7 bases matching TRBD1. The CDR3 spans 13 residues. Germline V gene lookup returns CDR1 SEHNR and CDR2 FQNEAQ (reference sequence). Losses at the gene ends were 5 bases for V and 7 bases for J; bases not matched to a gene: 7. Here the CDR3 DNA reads TGTGCCAGCAGCCCCGACAGGGATGGTGGCTACACCTTC. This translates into CASSPDRDGGYTF.

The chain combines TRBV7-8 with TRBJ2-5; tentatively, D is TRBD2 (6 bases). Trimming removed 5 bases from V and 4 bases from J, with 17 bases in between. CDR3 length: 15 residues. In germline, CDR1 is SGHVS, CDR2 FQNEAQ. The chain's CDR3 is CASSPTWGELETQYF. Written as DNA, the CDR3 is TGTGCCAGCAGCCCGACGTGGGGGGAATTAGAGACCCAGTACTTC. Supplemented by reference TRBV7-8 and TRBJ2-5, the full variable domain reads GAGVSQSPRYKVAKRGQDVALRCDPISGHVSLFWYQQALGQGPEFLTYFQNEAQLDKSGLPSDRFFAERPEGSVSTLKIQRTQQEDSAVYLCASSPTWGELETQYFGPGTRLLVL.

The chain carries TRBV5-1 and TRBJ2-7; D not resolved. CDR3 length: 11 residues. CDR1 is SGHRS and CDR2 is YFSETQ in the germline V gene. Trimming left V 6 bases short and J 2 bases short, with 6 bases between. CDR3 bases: TGCGCCAGCAAACTAACCTACGAGCAGTACTTC. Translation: CASKLTYEQYF. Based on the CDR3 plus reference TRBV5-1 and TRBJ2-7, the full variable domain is KAGVTQTPRYLIKTRGQQVTLSCSPISGHRSVSWYQQTPGQGLQFLFEYFSETQRNKGNFPGRFSGRQFSNSRSEMNVSTLELGDSALYLCASKLTYEQYFGPGTRLTVT.

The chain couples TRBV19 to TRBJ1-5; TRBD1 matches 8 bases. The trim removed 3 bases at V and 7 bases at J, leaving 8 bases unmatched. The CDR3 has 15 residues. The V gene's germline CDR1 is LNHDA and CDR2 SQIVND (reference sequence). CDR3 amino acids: CASSITGQGGQPQHF. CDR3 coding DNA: TGTGCCAGTAGTATTACCGGACAGGGTGGGCAGCCCCAGCATTTT.

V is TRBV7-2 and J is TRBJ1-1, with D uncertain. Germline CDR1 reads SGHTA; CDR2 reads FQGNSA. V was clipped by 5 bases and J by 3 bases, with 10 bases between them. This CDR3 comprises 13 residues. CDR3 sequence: CASSPLLHTEAFF. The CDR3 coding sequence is TGTGCCAGCAGCCCTCTCTTACACACTGAAGCTTTCTTT.

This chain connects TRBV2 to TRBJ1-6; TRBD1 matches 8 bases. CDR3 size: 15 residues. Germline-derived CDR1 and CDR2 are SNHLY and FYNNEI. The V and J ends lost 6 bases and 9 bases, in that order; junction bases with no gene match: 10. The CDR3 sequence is CASRGNQGASSPLHF. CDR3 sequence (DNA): TGTGCCAGCAGGGGAAACCAGGGGGCTAGTTCACCCCTCCACTTT.